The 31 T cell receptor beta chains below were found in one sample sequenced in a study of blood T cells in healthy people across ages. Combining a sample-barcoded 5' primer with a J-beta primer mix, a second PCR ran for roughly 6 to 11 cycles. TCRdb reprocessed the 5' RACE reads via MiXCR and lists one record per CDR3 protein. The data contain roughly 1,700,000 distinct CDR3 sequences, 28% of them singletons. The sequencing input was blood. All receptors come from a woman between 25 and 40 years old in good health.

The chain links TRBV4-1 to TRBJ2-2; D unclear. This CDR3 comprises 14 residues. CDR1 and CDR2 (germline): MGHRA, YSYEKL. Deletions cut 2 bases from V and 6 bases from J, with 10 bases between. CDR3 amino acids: CASSQIGGAGELFF. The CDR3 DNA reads TGCGCCAGCAGCCAAATCGGTGGGGCCGGGGAGCTGTTTTTT.

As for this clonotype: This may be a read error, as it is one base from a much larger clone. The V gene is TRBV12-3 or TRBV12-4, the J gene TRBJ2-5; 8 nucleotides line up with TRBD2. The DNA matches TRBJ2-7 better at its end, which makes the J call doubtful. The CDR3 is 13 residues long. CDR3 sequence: CASSLFGGDEQYF. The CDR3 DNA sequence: TGTGCCAGCAGTCTTTTCGGGGGGGACGAGCAGTACTTC.

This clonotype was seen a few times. The CDR3: CASSTTGTRNSPLHF. DNA for the CDR3: TGCGCCAGCAGCACCACCGGGACACGAAATTCACCCCTCCACTTT. V is TRBV5-1 and J is TRBJ1-6; D is possibly TRBD1 (6 bases). The CDR3 covers 15 residues. Trimming cost V 4 bases and J 7 bases, with 15 bases left between them. Germline CDR1 SGHRS, CDR2 YFSETQ.

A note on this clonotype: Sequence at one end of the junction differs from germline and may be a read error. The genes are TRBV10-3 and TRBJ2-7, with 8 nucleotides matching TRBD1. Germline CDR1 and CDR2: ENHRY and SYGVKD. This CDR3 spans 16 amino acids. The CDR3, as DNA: TGTACCATCAGTGAGTCGGTATACAGGGGGTCTTACGAGCAGTACTTC. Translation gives CTISESVYRGSYEQYF.

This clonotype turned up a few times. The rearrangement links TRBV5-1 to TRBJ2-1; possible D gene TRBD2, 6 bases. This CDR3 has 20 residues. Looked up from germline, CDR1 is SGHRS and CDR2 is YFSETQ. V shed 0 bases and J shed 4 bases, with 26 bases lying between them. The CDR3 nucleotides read TGCGCCAGCAGCTTGGGGTTTCGCGGAGAGAGCGGGTCCTGGTACAATGAGCAGTTCTTC. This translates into CASSLGFRGESGSWYNEQFF.

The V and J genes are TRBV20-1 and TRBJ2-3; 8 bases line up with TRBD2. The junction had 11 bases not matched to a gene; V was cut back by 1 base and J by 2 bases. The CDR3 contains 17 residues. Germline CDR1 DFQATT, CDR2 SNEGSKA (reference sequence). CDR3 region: CSARAPRAGGLTDTQYF. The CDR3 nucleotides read TGCAGTGCTAGAGCCCCGCGGGCGGGGGGTCTCACAGATACGCAGTATTTT.

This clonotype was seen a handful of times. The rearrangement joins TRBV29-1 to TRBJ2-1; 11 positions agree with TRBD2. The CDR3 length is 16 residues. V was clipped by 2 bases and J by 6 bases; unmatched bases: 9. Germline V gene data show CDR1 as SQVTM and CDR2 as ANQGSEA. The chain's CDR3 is CSVERPGTSGSNEQFF. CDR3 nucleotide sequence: TGCAGCGTTGAACGACCCGGGACTAGCGGAAGCAATGAGCAGTTCTTC.

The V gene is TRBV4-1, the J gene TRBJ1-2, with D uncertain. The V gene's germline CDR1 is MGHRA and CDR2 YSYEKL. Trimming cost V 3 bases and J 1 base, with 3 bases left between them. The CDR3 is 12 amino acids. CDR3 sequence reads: CASSHSNYGYTF. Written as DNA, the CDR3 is TGCGCCAGCAGCCACAGTAACTATGGCTACACCTTC.

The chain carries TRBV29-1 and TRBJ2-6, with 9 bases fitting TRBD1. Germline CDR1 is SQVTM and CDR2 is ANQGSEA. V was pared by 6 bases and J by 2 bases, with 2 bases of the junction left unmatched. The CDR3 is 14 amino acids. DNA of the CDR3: TGCAGCGTCGGGGACAGGGCTGGGGCCAACGTCCTGACTTTC. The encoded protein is CSVGDRAGANVLTF.

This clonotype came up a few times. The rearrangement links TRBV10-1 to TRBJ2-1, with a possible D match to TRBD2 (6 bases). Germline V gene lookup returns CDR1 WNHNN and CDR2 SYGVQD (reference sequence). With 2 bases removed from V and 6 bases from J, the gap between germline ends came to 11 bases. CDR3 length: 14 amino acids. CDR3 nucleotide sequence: TGCGCCAGCAGTGAGAGGGCCGGGGGCAATGAGCAGTTCTTC. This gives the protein CASSERAGGNEQFF.

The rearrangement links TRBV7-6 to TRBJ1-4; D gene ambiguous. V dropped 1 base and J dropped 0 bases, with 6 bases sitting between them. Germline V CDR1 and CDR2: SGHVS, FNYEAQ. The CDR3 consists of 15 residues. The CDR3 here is CASSLVRATNEKLFF. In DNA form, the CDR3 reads TGTGCCAGCAGCTTAGTCCGTGCAACTAATGAAAAACTGTTTTTT. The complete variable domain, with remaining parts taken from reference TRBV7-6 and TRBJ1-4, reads GAGVSQSPRYKVTKRGQDVALRCDPISGHVSLYWYRQALGQGPEFLTYFNYEAQQDKSGLPNDRFSAERPEGSISTLTIQRTEQRDSAMYRCASSLVRATNEKLFFGSGTQLSVL.

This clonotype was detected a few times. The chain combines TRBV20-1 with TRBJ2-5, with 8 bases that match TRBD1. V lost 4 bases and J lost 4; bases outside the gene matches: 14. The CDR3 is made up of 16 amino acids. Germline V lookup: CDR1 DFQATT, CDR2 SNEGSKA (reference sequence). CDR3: CSATAEAGGMRETQYF. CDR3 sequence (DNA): TGCAGTGCTACCGCTGAGGCAGGGGGCATGCGAGAGACCCAGTACTTC.

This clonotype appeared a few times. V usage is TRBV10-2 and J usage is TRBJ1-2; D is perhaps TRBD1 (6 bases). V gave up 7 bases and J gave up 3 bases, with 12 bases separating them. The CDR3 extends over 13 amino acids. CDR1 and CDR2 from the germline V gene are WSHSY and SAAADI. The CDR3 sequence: CASTTGSHYGYTF. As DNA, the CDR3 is TGCGCCAGCACCACAGGGTCTCACTATGGCTACACCTTC.

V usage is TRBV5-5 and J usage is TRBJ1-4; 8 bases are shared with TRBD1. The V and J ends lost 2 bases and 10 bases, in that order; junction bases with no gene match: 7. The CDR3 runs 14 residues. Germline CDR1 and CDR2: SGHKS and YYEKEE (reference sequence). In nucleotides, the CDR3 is TGTGCCAGCAGCTTCGACAGGGGATTTGGAAAACTGTTTTTT. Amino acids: CASSFDRGFGKLFF.

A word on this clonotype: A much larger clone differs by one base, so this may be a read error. This CDR3 is CASNMGLAGCYEQYF. The CDR3 nucleotides are TGTGCCAGCAACATGGGACTAGCGGGATGCTACGAGCAGTACTTC. J is TRBJ2-7 and V is TRBV12-3 or TRBV12-4; 13 bases line up with TRBD2. The length of the CDR3 is 15 residues. Trimming removed 7 bases from V and 3 bases from J; junction bases left unmatched: 6.

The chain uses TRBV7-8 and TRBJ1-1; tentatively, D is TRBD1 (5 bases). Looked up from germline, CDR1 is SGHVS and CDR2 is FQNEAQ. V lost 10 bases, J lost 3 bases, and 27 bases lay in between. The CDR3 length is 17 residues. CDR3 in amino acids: CATRPLWSREKDTEAFF. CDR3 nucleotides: TGTGCCACCCGGCCTTTATGGAGCAGGGAAAAGGACACTGAAGCTTTCTTT. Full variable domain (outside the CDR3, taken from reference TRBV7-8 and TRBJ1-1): GAGVSQSPRYKVAKRGQDVALRCDPISGHVSLFWYQQALGQGPEFLTYFQNEAQLDKSGLPSDRFFAERPEGSVSTLKIQRTQQEDSAVYLCATRPLWSREKDTEAFFGQGTRLTVV.

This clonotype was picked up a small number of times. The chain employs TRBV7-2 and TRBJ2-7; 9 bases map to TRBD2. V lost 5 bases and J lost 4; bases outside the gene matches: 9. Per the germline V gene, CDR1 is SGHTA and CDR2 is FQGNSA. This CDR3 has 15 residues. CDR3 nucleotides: TGTGCCAGCAGCCTAGACGCGGGAGGGGGTTACGAGCAGTACTTC. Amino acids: CASSLDAGGGYEQYF.

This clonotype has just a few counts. CDR3 region: CSAKPSGRAGPDTQYF. The CDR3 DNA follows: TGCAGTGCTAAGCCTAGCGGGAGAGCGGGCCCAGATACGCAGTATTTT. The chain carries TRBV20-1 and TRBJ2-3; 10 bases are shared with TRBD2. Germline lookup yields CDR1 DFQATT and CDR2 SNEGSKA (reference sequence). With 4 bases clipped from V and 4 bases from J, the junction kept 11 bases outside the gene matches. The CDR3 is 16 residues long.

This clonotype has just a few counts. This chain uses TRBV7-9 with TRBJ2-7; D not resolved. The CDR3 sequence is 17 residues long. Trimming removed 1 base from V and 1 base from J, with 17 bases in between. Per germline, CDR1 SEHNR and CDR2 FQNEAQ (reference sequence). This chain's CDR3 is CASSLEGRYRTSYEQYF. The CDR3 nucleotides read TGTGCCAGCAGCTTAGAGGGTCGATACAGAACGTCCTACGAGCAGTACTTC.

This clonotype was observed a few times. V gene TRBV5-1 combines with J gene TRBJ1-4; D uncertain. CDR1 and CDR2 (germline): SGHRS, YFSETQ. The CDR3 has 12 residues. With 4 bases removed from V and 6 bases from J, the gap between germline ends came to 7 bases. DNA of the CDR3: TGCGCCAGCAGCGACTCAGATGAAAAACTGTTTTTT. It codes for CASSDSDEKLFF.

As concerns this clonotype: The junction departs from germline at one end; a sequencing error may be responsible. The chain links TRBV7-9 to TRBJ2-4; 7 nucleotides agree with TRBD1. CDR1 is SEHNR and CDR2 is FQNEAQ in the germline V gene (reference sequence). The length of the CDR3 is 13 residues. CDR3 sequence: CTSSPDRVSIRYF. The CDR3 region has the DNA TGTACCAGCAGCCCCGACAGGGTGAGCATTCGGTACTTC.

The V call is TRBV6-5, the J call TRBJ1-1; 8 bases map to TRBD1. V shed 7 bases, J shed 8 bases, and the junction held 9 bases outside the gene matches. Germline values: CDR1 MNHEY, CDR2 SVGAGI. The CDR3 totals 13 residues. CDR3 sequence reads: CASTKDRDLEAFF. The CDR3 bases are TGTGCCAGCACCAAGGACAGGGATCTAGAAGCTTTCTTT.

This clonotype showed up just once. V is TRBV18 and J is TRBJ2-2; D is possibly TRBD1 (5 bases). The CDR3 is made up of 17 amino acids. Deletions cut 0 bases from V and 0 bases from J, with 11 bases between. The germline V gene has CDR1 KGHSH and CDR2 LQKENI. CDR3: CASSPPGLTANTGELFF. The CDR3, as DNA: TGTGCCAGCTCACCACCGGGTTTGACAGCGAACACCGGGGAGCTGTTTTTT.

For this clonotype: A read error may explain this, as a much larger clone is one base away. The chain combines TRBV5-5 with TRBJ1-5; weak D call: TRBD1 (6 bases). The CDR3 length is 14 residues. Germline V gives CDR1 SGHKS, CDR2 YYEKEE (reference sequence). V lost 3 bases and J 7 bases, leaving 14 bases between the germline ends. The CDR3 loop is CASSCVGAGQPQHF. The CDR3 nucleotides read TGTGCCAGCAGCTGTGTGGGGGCTGGGCAGCCCCAGCATTTT.

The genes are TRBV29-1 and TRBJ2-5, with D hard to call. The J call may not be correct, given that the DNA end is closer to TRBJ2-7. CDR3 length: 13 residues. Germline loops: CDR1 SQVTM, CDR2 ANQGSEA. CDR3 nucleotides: TGCAGCGTTGGCTACGGCCCCGTGGGCGAGCAGTACTTC. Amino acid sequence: CSVGYGPVGEQYF.

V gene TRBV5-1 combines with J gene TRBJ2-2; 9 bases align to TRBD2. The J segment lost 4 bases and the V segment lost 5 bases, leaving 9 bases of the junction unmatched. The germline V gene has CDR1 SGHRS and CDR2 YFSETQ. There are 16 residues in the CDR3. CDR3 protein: CASRQLERGVTGELFF. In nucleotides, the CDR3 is TGCGCCAGCAGACAGCTCGAGCGGGGGGTCACCGGGGAGCTGTTTTTT.

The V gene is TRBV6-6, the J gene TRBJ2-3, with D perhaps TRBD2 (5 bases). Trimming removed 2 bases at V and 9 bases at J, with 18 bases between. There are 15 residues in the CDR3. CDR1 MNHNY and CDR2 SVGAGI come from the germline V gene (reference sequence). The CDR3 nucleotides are TGTGCCAGCAGTTACAAGTCCGACGGACTCGTAACGCAGTATTTT. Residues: CASSYKSDGLVTQYF.

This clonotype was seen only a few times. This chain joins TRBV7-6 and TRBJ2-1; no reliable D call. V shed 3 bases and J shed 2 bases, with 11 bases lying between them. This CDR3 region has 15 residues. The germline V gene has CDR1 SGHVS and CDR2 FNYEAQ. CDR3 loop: CASSLGRKPYNEQFF. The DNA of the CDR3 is TGTGCCAGCAGCTTGGGTAGAAAACCCTACAATGAGCAGTTCTTC.

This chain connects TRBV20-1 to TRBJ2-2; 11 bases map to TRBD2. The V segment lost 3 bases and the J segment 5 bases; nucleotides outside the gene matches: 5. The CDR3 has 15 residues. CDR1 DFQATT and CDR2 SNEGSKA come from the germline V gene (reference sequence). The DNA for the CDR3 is TGCAGTGCTAGCGTAGCGGGGGGGCGAACCGGGGAGCTGTTTTTT. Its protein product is CSASVAGGRTGELFF.

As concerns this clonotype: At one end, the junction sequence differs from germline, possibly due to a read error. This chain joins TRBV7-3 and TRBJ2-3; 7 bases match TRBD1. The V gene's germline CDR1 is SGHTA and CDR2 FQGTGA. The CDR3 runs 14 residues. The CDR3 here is CASSSQGWTGTQYF. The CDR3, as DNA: TGTGCCAGCAGTAGCCAGGGGTGGACAGGTACGCAGTATTTT. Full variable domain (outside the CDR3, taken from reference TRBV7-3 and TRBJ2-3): GAGVSQTPSNKVTEKGKYVELRCDPISGHTALYWYRQSLGQGPEFLIYFQGTGAADDSGLPNDRFFAVRPEGSVSTLKIQRTERGDSAVYLCASSSQGWTGTQYFGPGTRLTVL.

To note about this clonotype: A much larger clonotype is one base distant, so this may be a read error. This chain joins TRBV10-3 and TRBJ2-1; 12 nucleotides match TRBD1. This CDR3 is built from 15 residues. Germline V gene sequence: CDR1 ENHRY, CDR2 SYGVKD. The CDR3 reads CATRGQGASYNGQFF. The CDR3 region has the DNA TGTGCCACAAGGGGACAGGGGGCTTCCTACAATGGGCAGTTCTTC.